A single sample gave rise to the 4 T cell receptor beta chains below, sequenced in a study of OX40 agonist ivuxolimab in advanced cancers. The assay was immunoSEQ multiplex PCR, and TCRdb's table has in-frame clones only and misses some. The data show over 45,000 clones, 85% seen once. The sample in question was CD4+ or CD8+ T cells sorted from blood, obtained in a trial of the OX40 agonist ivuxolimab. These receptors came from an adult with an advanced solid tumor such as melanoma, head and neck, liver or kidney cancer.

The chain carries TRBV4-2 and TRBJ1-2; 9 nucleotides align to TRBD1. Germline-derived CDR1 and CDR2 are LGHNA and YNFKEQ. This CDR3 is built from 14 residues. V shed 3 bases, J shed 8 bases, and the junction held 7 bases outside the gene matches. CDR3 sequence: CASSQDRGLGGYTF. CDR3 DNA sequence: TGTGCCAGCAGCCAGGACAGGGGCCTGGGAGGCTACACCTTC.

The gene calls are TRBV11-1 and TRBJ2-1; TRBD1 matches 9 bases. The CDR3 spans 11 residues. The germline V gene has CDR1 SGHAT and CDR2 FQDESV (reference sequence). The V gene end was trimmed by 5 bases and the J gene end by 12 bases; junction bases not matched to a gene: 2. Written as DNA, the CDR3 is TGTGCCAGCAGCGGGACAGGGCTGCAGTTCTTC. This codes for CASSGTGLQFF.

This sequence joins TRBV7-9 and TRBJ1-1; a possible D gene is TRBD1 (5 bases). CDR3 length: 15 amino acids. V was shortened by 3 bases and J by 5 bases, with 16 bases between the two germline ends. From germline, CDR1 is SEHNR and CDR2 FQNEAQ (reference sequence). For the CDR3, the DNA is TGTGCCAGCAGCTTTACGACAGCTGTAATTACTGAAGCTTTCTTT. Amino acid sequence: CASSFTTAVITEAFF.

The rearrangement joins TRBV6-1 to TRBJ2-7; tentatively, D is TRBD2 (6 bases). Germline V CDR1 and CDR2: MNHNS, SASEGT. The CDR3 sequence is 14 residues long. V lost 5 bases and J lost 6, with 17 bases in between. CDR3 coding DNA: TGTGCCAGCAGTCGACTAGGAATAAATTCCGAGCAGTACTTC. As protein: CASSRLGINSEQYF.